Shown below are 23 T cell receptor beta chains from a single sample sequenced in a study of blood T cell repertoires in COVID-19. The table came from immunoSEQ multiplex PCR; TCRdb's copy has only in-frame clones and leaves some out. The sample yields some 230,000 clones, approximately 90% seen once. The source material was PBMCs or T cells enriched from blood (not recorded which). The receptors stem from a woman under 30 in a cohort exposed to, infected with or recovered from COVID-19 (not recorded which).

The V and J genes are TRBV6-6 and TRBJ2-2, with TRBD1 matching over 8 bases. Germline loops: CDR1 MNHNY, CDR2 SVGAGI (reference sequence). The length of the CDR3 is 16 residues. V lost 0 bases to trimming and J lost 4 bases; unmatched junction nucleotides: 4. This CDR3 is CASSYSSRGLTGELFF. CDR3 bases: TGTGCCAGCAGTTACTCTTCCAGGGGGCTCACCGGGGAGCTGTTTTTT.

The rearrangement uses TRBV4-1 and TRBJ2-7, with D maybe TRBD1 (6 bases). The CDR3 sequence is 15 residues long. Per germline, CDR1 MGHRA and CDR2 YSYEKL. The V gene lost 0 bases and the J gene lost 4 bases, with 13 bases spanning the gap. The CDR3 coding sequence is TGCGCCAGCAGCCAAGATTGGAACAGGGCTTACGAGCAGTACTTC. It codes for CASSQDWNRAYEQYF.

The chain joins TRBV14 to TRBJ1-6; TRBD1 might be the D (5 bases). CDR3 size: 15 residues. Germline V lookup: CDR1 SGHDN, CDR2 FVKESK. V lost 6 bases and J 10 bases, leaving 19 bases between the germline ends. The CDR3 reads CASSLGRGFRSPLHF. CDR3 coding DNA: TGTGCCAGCAGTCTGGGACGGGGGTTCAGGTCACCCCTCCACTTT.

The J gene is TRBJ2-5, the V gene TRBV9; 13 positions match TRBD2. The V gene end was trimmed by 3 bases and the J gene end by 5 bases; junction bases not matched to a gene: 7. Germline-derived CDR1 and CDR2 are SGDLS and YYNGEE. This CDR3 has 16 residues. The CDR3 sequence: CASSATSGRAGETQYF. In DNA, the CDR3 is TGTGCCAGCAGCGCAACTAGCGGGAGGGCCGGTGAGACCCAGTACTTC.

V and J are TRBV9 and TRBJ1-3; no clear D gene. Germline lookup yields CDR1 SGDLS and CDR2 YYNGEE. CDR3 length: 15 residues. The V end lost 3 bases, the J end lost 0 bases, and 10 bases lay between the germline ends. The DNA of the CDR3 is TGTGCCAGCAGCGGTTCCAGTTACTCTGGAAACACCATATATTTT. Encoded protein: CASSGSSYSGNTIYF.

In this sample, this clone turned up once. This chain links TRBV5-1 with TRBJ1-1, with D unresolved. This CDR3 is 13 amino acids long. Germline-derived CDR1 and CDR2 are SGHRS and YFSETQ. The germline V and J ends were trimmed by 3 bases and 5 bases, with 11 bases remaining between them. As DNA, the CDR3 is TGCGCCAGCAGCTCACTCGGGGAGACTGAAGCTTTCTTT. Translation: CASSSLGETEAFF.

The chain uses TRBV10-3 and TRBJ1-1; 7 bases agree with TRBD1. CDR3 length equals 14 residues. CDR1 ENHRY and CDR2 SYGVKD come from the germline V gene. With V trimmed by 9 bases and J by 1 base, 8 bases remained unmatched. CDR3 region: CAIAGTAENTEAFF. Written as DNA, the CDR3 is TGTGCCATTGCCGGGACAGCGGAGAACACTGAAGCTTTCTTT.

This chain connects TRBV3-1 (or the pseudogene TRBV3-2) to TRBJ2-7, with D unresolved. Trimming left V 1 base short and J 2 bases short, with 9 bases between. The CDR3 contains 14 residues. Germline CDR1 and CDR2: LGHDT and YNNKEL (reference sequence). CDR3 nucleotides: TGTGCCAGCAGCCAAGCGGGTGAGACCTACGAGCAGTACTTC. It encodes CASSQAGETYEQYF.

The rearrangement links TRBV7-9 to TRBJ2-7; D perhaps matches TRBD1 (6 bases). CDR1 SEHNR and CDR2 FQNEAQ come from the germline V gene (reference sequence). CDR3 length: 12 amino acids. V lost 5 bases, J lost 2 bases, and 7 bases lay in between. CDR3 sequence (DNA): TGTGCCAGCAGCCGGACAGCCTACGAGCAGTACTTC. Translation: CASSRTAYEQYF.

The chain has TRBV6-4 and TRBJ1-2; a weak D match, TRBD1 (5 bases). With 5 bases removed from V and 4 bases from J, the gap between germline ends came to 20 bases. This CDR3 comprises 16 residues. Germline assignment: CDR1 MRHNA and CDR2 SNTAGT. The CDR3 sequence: CASSPGGGGAIYGYTF. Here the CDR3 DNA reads TGTGCCAGCAGTCCCGGGGGGGGAGGCGCGATCTATGGCTACACCTTC.

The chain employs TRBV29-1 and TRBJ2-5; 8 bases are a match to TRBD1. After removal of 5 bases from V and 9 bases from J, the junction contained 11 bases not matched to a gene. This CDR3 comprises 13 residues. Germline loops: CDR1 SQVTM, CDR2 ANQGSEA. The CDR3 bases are TGCAGCGTTTGGACAGGGACCTTTCGGGCCCAGTACTTC. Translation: CSVWTGTFRAQYF.

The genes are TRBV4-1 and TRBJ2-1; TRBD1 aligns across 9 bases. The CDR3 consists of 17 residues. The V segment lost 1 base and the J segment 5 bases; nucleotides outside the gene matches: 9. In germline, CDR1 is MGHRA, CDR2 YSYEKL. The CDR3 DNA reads TGCGCCAGCAGCCAAGGCCCGGACAGGGGAGCGAACAATGAGCAGTTCTTC. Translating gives CASSQGPDRGANNEQFF.

CDR3: CASSPGQGSSYEQYF. DNA for the CDR3: TGTGCCAGCTCACCAGGACAGGGGAGCTCCTACGAGCAGTACTTC. V is TRBV18 and J is TRBJ2-7; 9 nucleotides line up with TRBD1. J gave up 0 bases and V 2 bases, and 2 bases lay outside the gene matches. This CDR3 has 15 amino acids. Germline assignment: CDR1 KGHSH and CDR2 LQKENI.

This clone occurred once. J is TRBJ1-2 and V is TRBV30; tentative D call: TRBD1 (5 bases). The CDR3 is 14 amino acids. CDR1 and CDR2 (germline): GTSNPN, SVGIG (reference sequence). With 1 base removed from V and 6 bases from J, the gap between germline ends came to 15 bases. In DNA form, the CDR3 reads TGTGCCTGGAGTGCGGAGGGGTGGGCCGATGGCTACACCTTC. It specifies CAWSAEGWADGYTF. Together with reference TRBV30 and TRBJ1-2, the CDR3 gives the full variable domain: SQTIHQWPATLVQPVGSPLSLECTVEGTSNPNLYWYRQAAGRGLQLLFYSVGIGQISSEVPQNLSASRPQDRQFILSSKKLLLSDSGFYLCAWSAEGWADGYTFGSGTRLTVV.

The CDR3 DNA reads as TGTGCCAGCAGCGTAGAGGGGACAGGGGGCGCCAGCACAGATACGCAGTATTTT. It translates to CASSVEGTGGASTDTQYF. V gene TRBV9 combines with J gene TRBJ2-3, with 12 bases fitting TRBD1. Germline V gene sequence: CDR1 SGDLS, CDR2 YYNGEE. The CDR3 totals 18 residues. The V gene end was trimmed by 0 bases and the J gene end by 0 bases; junction bases not matched to a gene: 5.

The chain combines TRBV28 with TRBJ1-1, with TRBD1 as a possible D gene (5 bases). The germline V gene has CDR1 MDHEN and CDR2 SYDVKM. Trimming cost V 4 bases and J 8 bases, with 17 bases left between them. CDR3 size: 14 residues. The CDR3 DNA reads TGTGCCAGCAGTTCCGGACATCTGAACGGGGAAGCTTTCTTT. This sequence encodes CASSSGHLNGEAFF.

The CDR3 loop is CASSGQGGNEQFF. The CDR3 bases are TGTGCCAGCAGTGGACAGGGCGGGAATGAGCAGTTCTTC. V usage is TRBV2 and J usage is TRBJ2-1; TRBD1 aligns across 7 bases. CDR1 is SNHLY and CDR2 is FYNNEI in the germline V gene. V lost 4 bases, J lost 7 bases, and 4 bases stayed unmatched. The CDR3 contains 13 residues.

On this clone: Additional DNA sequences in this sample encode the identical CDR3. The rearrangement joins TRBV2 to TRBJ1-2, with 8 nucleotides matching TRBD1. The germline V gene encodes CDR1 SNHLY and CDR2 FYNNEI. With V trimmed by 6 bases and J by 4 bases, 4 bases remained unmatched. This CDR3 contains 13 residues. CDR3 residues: CASSQGQGYGYTF. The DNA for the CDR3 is TGTGCCAGCAGCCAAGGACAGGGCTATGGCTACACCTTC.

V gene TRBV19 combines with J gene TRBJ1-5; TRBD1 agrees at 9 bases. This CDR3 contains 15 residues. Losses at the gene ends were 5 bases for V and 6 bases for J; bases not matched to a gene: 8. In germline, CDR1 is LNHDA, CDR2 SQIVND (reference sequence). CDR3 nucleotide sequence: TGTGCCAGTAGTCCCACAGGGGGCAGGGCTCAGCCCCAGCATTTT. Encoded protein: CASSPTGGRAQPQHF. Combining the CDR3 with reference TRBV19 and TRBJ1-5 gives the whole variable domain DGGITQSPKYLFRKEGQNVTLSCEQNLNHDAMYWYRQDPGQGLRLIYYSQIVNDFQKGDIAEGYSVSREKKESFPLTVTSAQKNPTAFYLCASSPTGGRAQPQHFGDGTRLSIL.

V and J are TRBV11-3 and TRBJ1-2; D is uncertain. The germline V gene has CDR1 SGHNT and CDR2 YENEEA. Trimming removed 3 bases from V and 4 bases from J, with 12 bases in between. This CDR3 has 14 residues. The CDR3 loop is CASSLGSDGYGYTF. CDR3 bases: TGTGCCAGCAGCTTGGGGAGCGACGGCTATGGCTACACCTTC. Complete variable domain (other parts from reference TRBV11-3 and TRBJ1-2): EAGVVQSPRYKIIEKKQPVAFWCNPISGHNTLYWYLQNLGQGPELLIRYENEEAVDDSQLPKDRFSAERLKGVDSTLKIQPAELGDSAVYLCASSLGSDGYGYTFGSGTRLTVV.

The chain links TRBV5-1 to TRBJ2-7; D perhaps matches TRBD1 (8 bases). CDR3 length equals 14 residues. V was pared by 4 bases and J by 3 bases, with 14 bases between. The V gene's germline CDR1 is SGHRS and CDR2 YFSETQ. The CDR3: CASSLTGEGYEQYF. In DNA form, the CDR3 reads TGCGCCAGCAGCCTGACAGGGGAGGGCTACGAGCAGTACTTC.

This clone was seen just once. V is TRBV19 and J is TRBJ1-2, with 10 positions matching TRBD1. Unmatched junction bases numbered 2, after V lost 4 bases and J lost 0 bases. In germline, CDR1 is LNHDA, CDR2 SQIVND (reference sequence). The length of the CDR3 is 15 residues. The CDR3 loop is CASSRGTGANYGYTF. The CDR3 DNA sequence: TGTGCCAGTAGTAGAGGGACAGGGGCTAACTATGGCTACACCTTC.

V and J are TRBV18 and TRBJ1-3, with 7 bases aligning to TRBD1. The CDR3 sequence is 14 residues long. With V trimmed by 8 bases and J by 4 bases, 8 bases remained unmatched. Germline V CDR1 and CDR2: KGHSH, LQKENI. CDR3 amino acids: CASKQGLSGNTIYF. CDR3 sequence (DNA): TGTGCCAGCAAACAGGGGCTATCAGGAAACACCATATATTTT.